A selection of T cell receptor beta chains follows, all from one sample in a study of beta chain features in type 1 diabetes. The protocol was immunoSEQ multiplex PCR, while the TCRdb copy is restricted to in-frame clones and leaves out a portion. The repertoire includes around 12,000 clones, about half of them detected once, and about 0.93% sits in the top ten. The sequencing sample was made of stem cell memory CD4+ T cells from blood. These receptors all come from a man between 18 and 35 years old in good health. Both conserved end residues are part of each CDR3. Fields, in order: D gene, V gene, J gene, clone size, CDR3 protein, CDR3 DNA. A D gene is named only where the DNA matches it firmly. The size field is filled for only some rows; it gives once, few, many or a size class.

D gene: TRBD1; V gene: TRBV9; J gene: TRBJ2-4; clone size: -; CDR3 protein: CASSPEQDRVTKNIQYF; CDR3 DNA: TGTGCCAGCAGCCCCGAGCAGGACAGGGTCACCAAAAACATTCAGTACTTC
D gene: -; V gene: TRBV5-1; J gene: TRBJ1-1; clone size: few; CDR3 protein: CASSPHDMNTEAFF; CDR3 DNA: TGCGCCAGCAGCCCCCACGACATGAACACTGAAGCTTTCTTT
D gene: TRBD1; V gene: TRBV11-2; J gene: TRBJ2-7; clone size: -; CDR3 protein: CASSSRDSLNEQYF; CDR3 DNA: TGTGCCAGCAGCTCCCGGGACAGTCTTAACGAGCAGTACTTC
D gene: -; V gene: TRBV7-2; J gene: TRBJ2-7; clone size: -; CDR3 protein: CASSLGEEPYEQYF; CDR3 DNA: TGTGCCAGCAGCTTAGGAGAGGAACCCTACGAGCAGTACTTC
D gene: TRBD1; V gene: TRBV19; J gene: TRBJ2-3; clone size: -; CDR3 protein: CASTLTGGANTQYF; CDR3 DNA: TGTGCCAGTACCCTGACAGGGGGCGCAAATACGCAGTATTTT
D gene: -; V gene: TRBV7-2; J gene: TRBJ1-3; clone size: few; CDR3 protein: CASSLLLQDTIYF; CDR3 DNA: TGTGCCAGCAGCTTATTATTGCAGGACACCATATATTTT
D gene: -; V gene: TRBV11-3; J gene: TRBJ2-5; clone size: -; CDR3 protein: CASSPQGRETQYF; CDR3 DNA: TGTGCCAGCAGCCCACAGGGCCGAGAGACCCAGTACTTC
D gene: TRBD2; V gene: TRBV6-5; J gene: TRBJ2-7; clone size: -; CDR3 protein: CASSYGGGPNYEQYF; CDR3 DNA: TGTGCCAGCAGTTATGGCGGGGGGCCGAACTACGAGCAGTACTTC
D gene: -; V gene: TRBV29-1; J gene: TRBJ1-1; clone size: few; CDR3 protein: CSARGQVNTEAFF; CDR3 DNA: TGCAGCGCCAGAGGGCAAGTGAACACTGAAGCTTTCTTT
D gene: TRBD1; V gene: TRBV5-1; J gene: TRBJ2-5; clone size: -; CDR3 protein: CASSYRGWETQYF; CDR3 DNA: TGCGCCAGCAGCTACAGGGGATGGGAGACCCAGTACTTC
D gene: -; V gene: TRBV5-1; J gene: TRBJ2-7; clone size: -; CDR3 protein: CASSFEGQRHEQYF; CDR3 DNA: TGCGCCAGCAGCTTTGAAGGACAGCGCCACGAGCAGTACTTC
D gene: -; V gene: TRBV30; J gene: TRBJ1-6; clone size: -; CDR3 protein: CAWSGARTYNSPLHF; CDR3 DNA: TGTGCCTGGAGTGGGGCGAGAACCTATAATTCACCCCTCCACTTT
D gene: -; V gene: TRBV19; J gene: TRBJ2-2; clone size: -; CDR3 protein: CASHQGFGELFF; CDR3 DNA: TGTGCCAGTCATCAGGGGTTCGGGGAGCTGTTTTTT
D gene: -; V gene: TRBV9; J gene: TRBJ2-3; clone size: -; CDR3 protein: CASSVGTFTDTQYF; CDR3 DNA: TGTGCCAGCAGCGTAGGGACTTTCACAGATACGCAGTATTTT
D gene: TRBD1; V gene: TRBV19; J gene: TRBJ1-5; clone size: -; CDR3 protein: CASSMGQLTQPQHF; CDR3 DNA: TGTGCCAGTAGTATGGGACAGCTTACTCAGCCCCAGCATTTT
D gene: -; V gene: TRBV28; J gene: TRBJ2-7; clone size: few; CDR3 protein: CASSLGPQGIYEQYF; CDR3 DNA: TGTGCCAGCAGTTTAGGCCCCCAGGGCATCTACGAGCAGTACTTC
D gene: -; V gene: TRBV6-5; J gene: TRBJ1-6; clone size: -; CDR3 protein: CASTQRGQGGSPLHF; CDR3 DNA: TGTGCCAGCACCCAAAGAGGTCAGGGAGGTTCACCCCTCCACTTT
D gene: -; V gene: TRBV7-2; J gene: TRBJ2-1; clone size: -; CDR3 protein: CASSPNRERYNEQFF; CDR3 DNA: TGTGCCAGCAGCCCAAACAGGGAAAGGTACAATGAGCAGTTCTTC
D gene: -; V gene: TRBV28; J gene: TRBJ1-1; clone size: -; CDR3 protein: CASSNGNTEAFF; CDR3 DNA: TGTGCCAGCAGTAACGGGAACACTGAAGCTTTCTTT
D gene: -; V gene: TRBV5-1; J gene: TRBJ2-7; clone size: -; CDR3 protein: CASSLAGDPYEQYF; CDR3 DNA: TGCGCCAGCAGCTTGGCGGGGGACCCCTACGAGCAGTACTTC
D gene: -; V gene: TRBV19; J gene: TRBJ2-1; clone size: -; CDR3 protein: CASSSLRAYNEQFF; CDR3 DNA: TGTGCCAGTAGTAGCCTCAGGGCCTACAATGAGCAGTTCTTC
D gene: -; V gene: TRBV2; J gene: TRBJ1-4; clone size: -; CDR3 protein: CASRAFGGEKLFF; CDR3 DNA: TGTGCCAGCAGGGCCTTTGGCGGGGAAAAACTGTTTTTT
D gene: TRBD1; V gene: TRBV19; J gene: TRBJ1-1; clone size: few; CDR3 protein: CASSIVGRGINTEAFF; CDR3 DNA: TGTGCCAGTAGTATAGTAGGCAGGGGGATTAACACTGAAGCTTTCTTT
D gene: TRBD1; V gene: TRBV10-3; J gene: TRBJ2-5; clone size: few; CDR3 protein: CATRGQEQETQYF; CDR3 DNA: TGTGCCACCCGGGGACAGGAGCAAGAGACCCAGTACTTC
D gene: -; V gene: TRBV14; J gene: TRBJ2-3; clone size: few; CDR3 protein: CASSQDRADTQYF; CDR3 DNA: TGTGCCAGCAGCCAGGACAGAGCAGATACGCAGTATTTT
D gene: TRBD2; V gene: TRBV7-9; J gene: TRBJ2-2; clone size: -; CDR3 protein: CASRDPLAGNTGELFF; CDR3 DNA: TGTGCCAGCAGGGATCCCCTAGCGGGGAACACCGGGGAGCTGTTTTTT
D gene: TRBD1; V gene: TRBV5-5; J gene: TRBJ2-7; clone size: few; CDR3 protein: CASSLAGTGAYEQYF; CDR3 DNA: TGTGCCAGCAGCTTGGCCGGGACAGGAGCCTACGAGCAGTACTTC
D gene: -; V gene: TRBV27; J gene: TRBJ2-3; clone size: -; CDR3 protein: CASGAAGTTDTQYF; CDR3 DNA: TGTGCCAGCGGTGCTGCGGGGACCACAGATACGCAGTATTTT
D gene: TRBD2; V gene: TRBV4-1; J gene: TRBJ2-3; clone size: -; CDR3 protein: CASSQKYGGLAGGPSTDTQYF; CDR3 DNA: TGCGCCAGCAGTCAAAAGTATGGGGGACTAGCGGGGGGCCCTAGCACAGATACGCAGTATTTT
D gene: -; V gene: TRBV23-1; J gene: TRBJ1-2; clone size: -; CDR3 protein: CAMSQGRPRGYTF; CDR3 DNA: TGCGCCATGTCTCAGGGGCGCCCCAGAGGCTACACCTTC